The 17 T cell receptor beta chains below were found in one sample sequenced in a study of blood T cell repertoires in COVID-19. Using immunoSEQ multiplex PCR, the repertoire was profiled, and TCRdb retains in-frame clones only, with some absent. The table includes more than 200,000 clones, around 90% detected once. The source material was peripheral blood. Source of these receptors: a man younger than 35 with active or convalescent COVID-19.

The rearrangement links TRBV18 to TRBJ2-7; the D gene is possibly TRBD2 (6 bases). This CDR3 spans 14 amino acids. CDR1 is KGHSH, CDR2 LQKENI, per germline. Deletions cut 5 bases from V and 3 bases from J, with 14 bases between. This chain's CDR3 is CASSTLPGDYEQYF. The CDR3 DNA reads TGTGCCAGCTCAACACTTCCGGGGGACTACGAGCAGTACTTC.

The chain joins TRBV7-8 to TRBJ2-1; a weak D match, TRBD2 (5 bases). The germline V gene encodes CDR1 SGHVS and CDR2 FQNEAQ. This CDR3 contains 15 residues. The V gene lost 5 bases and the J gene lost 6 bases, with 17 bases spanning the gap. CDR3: CASSKGLTSFNEQFF. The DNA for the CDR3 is TGTGCCAGCAGCAAAGGTCTCACTAGTTTCAATGAGCAGTTCTTC.

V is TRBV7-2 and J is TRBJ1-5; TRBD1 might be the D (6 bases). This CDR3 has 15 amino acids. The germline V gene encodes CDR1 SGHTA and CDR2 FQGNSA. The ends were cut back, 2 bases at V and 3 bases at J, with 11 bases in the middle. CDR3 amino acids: CASSLFRGNNQPQHF. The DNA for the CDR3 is TGTGCCAGCAGCTTATTTAGGGGGAACAATCAGCCCCAGCATTTT.

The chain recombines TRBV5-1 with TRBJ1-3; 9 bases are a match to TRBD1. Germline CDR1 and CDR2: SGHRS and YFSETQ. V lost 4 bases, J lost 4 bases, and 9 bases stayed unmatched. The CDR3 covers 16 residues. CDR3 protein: CASSPRTGVSGNTIYF. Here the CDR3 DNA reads TGCGCCAGCAGCCCCAGGACAGGGGTATCAGGAAACACCATATATTTT.

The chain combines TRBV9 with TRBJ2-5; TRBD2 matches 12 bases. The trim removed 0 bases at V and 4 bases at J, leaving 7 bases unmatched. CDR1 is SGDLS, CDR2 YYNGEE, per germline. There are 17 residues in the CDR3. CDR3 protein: CASSVGKTSGSRETQYF. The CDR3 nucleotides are TGTGCCAGCAGCGTAGGGAAGACTAGCGGGAGTAGAGAGACCCAGTACTTC.

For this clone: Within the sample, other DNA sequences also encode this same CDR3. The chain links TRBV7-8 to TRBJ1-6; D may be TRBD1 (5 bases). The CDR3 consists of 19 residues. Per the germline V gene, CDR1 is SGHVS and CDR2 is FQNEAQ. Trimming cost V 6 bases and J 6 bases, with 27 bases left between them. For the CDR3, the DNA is TGTGCCAGCAGTCGGGGGGGAAGTCCAGACTCGGCGGCTAATTCACCCCTCCACTTT. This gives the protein CASSRGGSPDSAANSPLHF.

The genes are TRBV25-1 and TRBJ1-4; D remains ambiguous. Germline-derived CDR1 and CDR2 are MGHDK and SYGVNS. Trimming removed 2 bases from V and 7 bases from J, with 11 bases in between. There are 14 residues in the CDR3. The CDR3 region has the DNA TGTGCCAGCAGTGAAAGGTCCCGGGGTGAAAAACTGTTTTTT. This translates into CASSERSRGEKLFF.

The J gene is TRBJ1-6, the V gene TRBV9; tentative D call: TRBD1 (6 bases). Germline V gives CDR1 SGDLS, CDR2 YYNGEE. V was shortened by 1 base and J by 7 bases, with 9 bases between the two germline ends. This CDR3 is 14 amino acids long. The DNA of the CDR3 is TGTGCCAGCAGCGTATCTGGGGGCAATTCACCCCTCCACTTT. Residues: CASSVSGGNSPLHF.

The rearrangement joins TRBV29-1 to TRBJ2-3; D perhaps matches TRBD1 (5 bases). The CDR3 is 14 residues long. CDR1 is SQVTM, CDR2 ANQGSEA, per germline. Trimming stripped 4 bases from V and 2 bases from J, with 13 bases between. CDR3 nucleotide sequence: TGCAGCGTTGCAGGGCAGTCCCTCACAGATACGCAGTATTTT. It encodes CSVAGQSLTDTQYF.

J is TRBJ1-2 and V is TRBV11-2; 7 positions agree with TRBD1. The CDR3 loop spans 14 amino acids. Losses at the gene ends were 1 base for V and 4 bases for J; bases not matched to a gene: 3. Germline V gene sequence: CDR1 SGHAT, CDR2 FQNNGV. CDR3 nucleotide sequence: TGTGCCAGCAGCTTAGGGACAGGCCTCTATGGCTACACCTTC. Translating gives CASSLGTGLYGYTF. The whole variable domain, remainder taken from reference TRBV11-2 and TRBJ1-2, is EAGVAQSPRYKIIEKRQSVAFWCNPISGHATLYWYQQILGQGPKLLIQFQNNGVVDDSQLPKDRFSAERLKGVDSTLKIQPAKLEDSAVYLCASSLGTGLYGYTFGSGTRLTVV.

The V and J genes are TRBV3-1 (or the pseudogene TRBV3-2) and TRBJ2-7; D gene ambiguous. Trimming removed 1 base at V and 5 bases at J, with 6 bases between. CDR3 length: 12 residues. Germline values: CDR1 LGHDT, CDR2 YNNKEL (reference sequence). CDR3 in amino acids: CASSQVSDEQYF. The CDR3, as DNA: TGTGCCAGCAGCCAAGTCTCAGACGAGCAGTACTTC.

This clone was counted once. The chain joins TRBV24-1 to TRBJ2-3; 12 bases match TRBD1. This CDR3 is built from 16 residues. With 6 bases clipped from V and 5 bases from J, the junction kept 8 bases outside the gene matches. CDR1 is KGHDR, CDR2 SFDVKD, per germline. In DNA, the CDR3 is TGTGCCACCAGTTGGGGCGGGACAGGGGGCCAAGATACGCAGTATTTT. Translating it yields CATSWGGTGGQDTQYF.

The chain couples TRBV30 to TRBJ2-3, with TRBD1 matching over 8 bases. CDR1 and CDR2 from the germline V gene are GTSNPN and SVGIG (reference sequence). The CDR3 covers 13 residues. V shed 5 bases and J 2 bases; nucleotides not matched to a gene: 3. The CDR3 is CAWGQGPTDTQYF. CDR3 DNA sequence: TGTGCCTGGGGACAGGGTCCCACAGATACGCAGTATTTT. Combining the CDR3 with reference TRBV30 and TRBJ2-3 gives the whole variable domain SQTIHQWPATLVQPVGSPLSLECTVEGTSNPNLYWYRQAAGRGLQLLFYSVGIGQISSEVPQNLSASRPQDRQFILSSKKLLLSDSGFYLCAWGQGPTDTQYFGPGTRLTVL.

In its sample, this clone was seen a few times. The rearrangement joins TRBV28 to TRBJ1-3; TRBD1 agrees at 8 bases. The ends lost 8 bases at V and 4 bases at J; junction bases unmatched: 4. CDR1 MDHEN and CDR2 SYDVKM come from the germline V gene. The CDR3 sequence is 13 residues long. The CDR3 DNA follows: TGTGCCAGCCAGGGGGCGAAGGGAAACACCATATATTTT. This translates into CASQGAKGNTIYF.

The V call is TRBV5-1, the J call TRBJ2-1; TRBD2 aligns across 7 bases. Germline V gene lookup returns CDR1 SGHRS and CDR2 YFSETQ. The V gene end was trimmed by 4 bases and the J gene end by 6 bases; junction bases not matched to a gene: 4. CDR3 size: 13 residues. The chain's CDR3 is CASSIGLVNEQFF. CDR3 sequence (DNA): TGCGCCAGCAGCATCGGACTAGTCAATGAGCAGTTCTTC.

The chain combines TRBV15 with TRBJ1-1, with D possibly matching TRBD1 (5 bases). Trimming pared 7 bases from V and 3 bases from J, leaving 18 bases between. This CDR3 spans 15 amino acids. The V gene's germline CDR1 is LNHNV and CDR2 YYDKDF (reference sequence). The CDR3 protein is CATNRERGGDTEAFF. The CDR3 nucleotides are TGTGCCACCAACCGAGAACGGGGAGGGGACACTGAAGCTTTCTTT.

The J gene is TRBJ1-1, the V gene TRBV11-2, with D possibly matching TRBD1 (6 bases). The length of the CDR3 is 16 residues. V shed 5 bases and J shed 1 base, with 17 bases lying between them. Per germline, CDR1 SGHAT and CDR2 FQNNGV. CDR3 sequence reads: CASSDRDTDPNTEAFF. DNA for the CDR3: TGTGCCAGCAGCGACCGGGACACCGACCCGAACACTGAAGCTTTCTTT. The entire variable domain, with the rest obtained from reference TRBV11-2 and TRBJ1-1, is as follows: EAGVAQSPRYKIIEKRQSVAFWCNPISGHATLYWYQQILGQGPKLLIQFQNNGVVDDSQLPKDRFSAERLKGVDSTLKIQPAKLEDSAVYLCASSDRDTDPNTEAFFGQGTRLTVV.